This T cell receptor (beta chain) was observed in a study of cytomegalovirus exposure and HLA in healthy donors. General study findings and limits: One later analysis reportedly identified an Asian-associated ancestry cluster that showed fewer N-insertions than the roughly 640-donor mean.

The PCR had 60 Vbeta and 13 Jbeta primers. Repertoires were generated with immunoSEQ multiplex PCR, while TCRdb's copy carries only in-frame clones and drops some. The data contain approximately 140,000 clones, about four fifths of them singletons. This CDR3 contains 12 residues. V lost 2 bases and J lost 7, with 9 bases in between. The germline gives CDR1 SEHNR, CDR2 FQNEAQ (reference sequence). About this clone: Its antigen is not known.

The clonotype was recovered from a male donor in good health and CMV-seropositive. The sequencing input was PBMCs. The gene calls are TRBV7-9 and TRBJ2-7; D possibly corresponds to TRBD1 (5 bases). CDR3 bases: TGTGCCAGCAGCTTACAGGGTAGTGAGCAGTACTTC. Protein: CASSLQGSEQYF.